What follows describes a single TCR beta chain. Its antigen remains unknown. The CDR3 has 15 amino acids. With V trimmed by 5 bases and J by 7 bases, 7 bases remained unmatched. CDR1 is LNHDA and CDR2 is SQIVND in the germline V gene (reference sequence). With 60 Vbeta and 13 Jbeta primers, the PCR was carried out. The data were produced by immunoSEQ multiplex PCR, yet TCRdb's version contains in-frame clones alone and is incomplete. The table lists 150,000 or so clones, roughly 80% of them singletons. The data were taken from a study of cytomegalovirus exposure and HLA in healthy donors. Study-level results: 87-base-pair reads could not separate some V segments, including TRBV6-2 and TRBV6-3.

Material: PBMCs. The TCR originated in a woman aged 40 to 55 in good health and CMV-seronegative. The chain is built from TRBV19 and TRBJ2-1; 11 positions match TRBD2. For the CDR3, the DNA is TGTGCCAGTAGTGGTATAGCGGGGGGGTTTAATGAGCAGTTCTTC. It translates to CASSGIAGGFNEQFF.